This TCR beta chain came from a study of monozygotic twins with inflammatory bowel disease. Template-switch reactions added UMIs with a 6-nucleotide sample barcode. TCRdb re-called the 5' RACE reads and catalogs CDR3 proteins one per entry, DNA excluded. Recorded for this sample: approximately 330,000 distinct CDR3 sequences. Note on this clonotype: Its target is not known.

General observations from the study: TCRbeta diversity (inverse Simpson) was lower in IBD patients than in healthy co-twins. Relative clonotype sharing with others was diminished in IBD patients versus healthy twins, particularly with disease activity.

This CDR3 has 12 amino acids. CDR1 and CDR2 from the germline V gene are GTSNPN and SVGIG (reference sequence). The chain couples TRBV30 to TRBJ1-2; TCRdb calls TRBD1, which cannot be checked without DNA. Specimen: blood. This TCR derives from a human donor with ulcerative colitis or Crohn's disease, or a healthy co-twin of an affected twin (not recorded which). The CDR3 protein is CAWIPRVGGYTF.